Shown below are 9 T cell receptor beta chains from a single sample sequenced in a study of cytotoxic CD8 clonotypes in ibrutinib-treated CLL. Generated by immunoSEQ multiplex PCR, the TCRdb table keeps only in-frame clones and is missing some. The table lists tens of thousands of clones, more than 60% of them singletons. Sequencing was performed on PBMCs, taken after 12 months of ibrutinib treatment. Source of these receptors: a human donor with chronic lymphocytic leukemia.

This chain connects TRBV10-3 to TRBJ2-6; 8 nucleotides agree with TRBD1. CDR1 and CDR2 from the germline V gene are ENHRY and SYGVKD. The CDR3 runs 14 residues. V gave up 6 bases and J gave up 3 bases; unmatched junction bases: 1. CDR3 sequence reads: CAIRGTGGANVLTF. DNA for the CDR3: TGTGCCATCAGGGGGACAGGTGGGGCCAACGTCCTGACTTTC.

CDR3 region: CASRNPGGGGEGEQYF. CDR3 DNA: TGTGCCAGCAGGAACCCAGGGGGCGGAGGGGAAGGCGAGCAGTACTTC. V gene TRBV6-6 combines with J gene TRBJ2-7; TRBD1 agrees at 8 bases. Germline V CDR1 and CDR2: MNHNY, SVGAGI (reference sequence). V shed 6 bases, J shed 6 bases, and the junction held 16 bases outside the gene matches. The CDR3 runs to 16 residues.

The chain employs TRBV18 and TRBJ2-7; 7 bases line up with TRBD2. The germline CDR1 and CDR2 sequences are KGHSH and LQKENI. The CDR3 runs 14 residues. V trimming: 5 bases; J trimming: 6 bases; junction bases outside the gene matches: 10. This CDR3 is CASSTGLGNGEQYF. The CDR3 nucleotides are TGTGCCAGCTCAACCGGACTAGGGAATGGCGAGCAGTACTTC. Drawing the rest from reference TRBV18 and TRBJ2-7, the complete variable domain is NAGVMQNPRHLVRRRGQEARLRCSPMKGHSHVYWYRQLPEEGLKFMVYLQKENIIDESGMPKERFSAEFPKEGPSILRIQQVVRGDSAAYFCASSTGLGNGEQYFGPGTRLTVT.

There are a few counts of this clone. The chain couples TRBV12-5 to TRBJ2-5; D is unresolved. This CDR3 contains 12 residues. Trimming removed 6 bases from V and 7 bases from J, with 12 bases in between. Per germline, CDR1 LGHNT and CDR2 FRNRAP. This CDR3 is CASGRNLGTQYF. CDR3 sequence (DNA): TGTGCTAGTGGACGAAACCTGGGGACCCAGTACTTC. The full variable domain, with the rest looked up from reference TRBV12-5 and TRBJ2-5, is DARVTQTPRHKVTEMGQEVTMRCQPILGHNTVFWYRQTMMQGLELLAYFRNRAPLDDSGMPKDRFSAEMPDATLATLKIQPSEPRDSAVYFCASGRNLGTQYFGPGTRLLVL.

CDR3 amino acids: CASSQDRWGRMEAFF. The CDR3 nucleotides are TGCGCCAGCAGCCAAGACAGGTGGGGGCGAATGGAAGCTTTCTTT. J is TRBJ1-1 and V is TRBV4-3, with D maybe TRBD1 (6 bases). The CDR3 contains 15 residues. V lost 0 bases, J lost 8 bases, and 16 bases lay in between. In germline, CDR1 is LGHNA, CDR2 YSLEER.

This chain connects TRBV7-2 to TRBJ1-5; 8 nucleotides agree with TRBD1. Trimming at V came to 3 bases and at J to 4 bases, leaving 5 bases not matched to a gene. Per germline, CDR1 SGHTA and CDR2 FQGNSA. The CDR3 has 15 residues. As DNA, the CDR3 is TGTGCCAGCAGCTTCGACAGGGGAAGGAATCAGCCCCAGCATTTT. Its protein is CASSFDRGRNQPQHF.

DNA for the CDR3: TGTGCCAGTAGTATTCCCCAGAGGGACACCGGGGAGCTGTTTTTT. It yields the protein CASSIPQRDTGELFF. V and J are TRBV19 and TRBJ2-2, with a weak D call TRBD2 (5 bases). V gave up 3 bases and J gave up 3 bases, with 11 bases separating them. The CDR3 is made up of 15 amino acids. In germline, CDR1 is LNHDA, CDR2 SQIVND (reference sequence).

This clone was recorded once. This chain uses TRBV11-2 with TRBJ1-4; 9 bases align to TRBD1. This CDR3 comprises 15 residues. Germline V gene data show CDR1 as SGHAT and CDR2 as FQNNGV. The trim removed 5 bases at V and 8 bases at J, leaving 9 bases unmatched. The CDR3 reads CASSTPAGTGEKLFF. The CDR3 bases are TGTGCCAGCAGCACCCCGGCCGGGACAGGGGAAAAACTGTTTTTT.

The DNA of the CDR3 is TGCGCCAGCAGCTACAGCGGGGCGGAGACCCAGTACTTC. Protein sequence: CASSYSGAETQYF. The chain recombines TRBV5-1 with TRBJ2-5; 7 positions agree with TRBD2. After removal of 3 bases from V and 5 bases from J, the junction contained 4 bases not matched to a gene. This CDR3 region has 13 residues. Per the germline V gene, CDR1 is SGHRS and CDR2 is YFSETQ. Full variable domain (outside the CDR3, taken from reference TRBV5-1 and TRBJ2-5): KAGVTQTPRYLIKTRGQQVTLSCSPISGHRSVSWYQQTPGQGLQFLFEYFSETQRNKGNFPGRFSGRQFSNSRSEMNVSTLELGDSALYLCASSYSGAETQYFGPGTRLLVL.